Below are 30 T cell receptor beta chains sequenced from a single sample in a study of blood T cell repertoires in COVID-19. Generated by immunoSEQ multiplex PCR, the TCRdb table keeps only in-frame clones and is missing some. The repertoire holds fewer than 250,000 clones, with around nine tenths as singletons. The sequenced sample was peripheral blood. Every receptor here comes from a man aged 55 to 69 with COVID-19, enrolled during active disease.

The CDR3 DNA sequence: TGTGCCAGCAGCCCAAGACGGGACTCTGGAAACACCATATATTTT. Amino acids: CASSPRRDSGNTIYF. The rearrangement uses TRBV7-9 and TRBJ1-3; D unclear. The V and J ends lost 5 bases and 0 bases respectively, with 11 bases between them. Germline CDR1 SEHNR, CDR2 FQNEAQ (reference sequence). The CDR3 contains 15 residues.

The rearrangement links TRBV5-1 to TRBJ2-7; a weak D match, TRBD2 (6 bases). The CDR3 has 15 amino acids. Germline V gives CDR1 SGHRS, CDR2 YFSETQ. The ends were cut back, 1 base at V and 1 base at J, with 12 bases in the middle. The CDR3 nucleotides read TGCGCCAGCAGCTTGTTCGCGGGGCGATCCTACGAGCAGTACTTC. The encoded protein is CASSLFAGRSYEQYF.

The gene calls are TRBV20-1 and TRBJ2-7; TRBD2 is a possible D gene (6 bases). This CDR3 comprises 13 residues. V shed 3 bases and J shed 7 bases, with 16 bases lying between them. CDR1 is DFQATT, CDR2 SNEGSKA, per germline (reference sequence). CDR3 in amino acids: CSASYSSAGEQYF. CDR3 in DNA: TGCAGTGCTAGTTATAGCTCCGCGGGGGAGCAGTACTTC.

The CDR3 is CASSESRRGQAFF. The CDR3 bases are TGTGCCAGCAGTGAAAGTCGGAGGGGACAGGCGTTCTTC. The V gene is TRBV6-1, the J gene TRBJ2-1; 8 bases are a match to TRBD1. The CDR3 spans 13 residues. The V gene's germline CDR1 is MNHNS and CDR2 SASEGT. Trimming at V came to 2 bases and at J to 15 bases, leaving 9 bases not matched to a gene.

This chain links TRBV10-3 with TRBJ2-3, with TRBD2 matching 7 bases. V trimming: 2 bases; J trimming: 1 base; junction bases outside the gene matches: 12. Germline loops: CDR1 ENHRY, CDR2 SYGVKD. The CDR3 is 18 amino acids. CDR3 protein: CAISEPHKRLAGTDTQYF. As DNA, the CDR3 is TGTGCCATCAGTGAGCCTCATAAAAGACTAGCTGGCACAGATACGCAGTATTTT.

There are a few counts of this clone. The genes are TRBV30 and TRBJ2-3; 7 nucleotides match TRBD1. Germline lookup yields CDR1 GTSNPN and CDR2 SVGIG (reference sequence). This CDR3 is built from 12 residues. V dropped 8 bases and J dropped 6; count of bases not matched to a gene: 8. CDR3 nucleotide sequence: TGTGCCGCATGCCTACAGGGGGATACGCAGTATTTT. This translates into CAACLQGDTQYF.

The chain links TRBV24-1 to TRBJ2-7; perhaps TRBD2 as D (5 bases). The CDR3 loop spans 12 amino acids. V dropped 2 bases and J dropped 6 bases, with 7 bases sitting between them. Germline assignment: CDR1 KGHDR and CDR2 SFDVKD. CDR3 residues: CATSDYGVEQYF. Written as DNA, the CDR3 is TGTGCCACCAGTGATTACGGGGTCGAGCAGTACTTC.

This chain connects TRBV11-3 to TRBJ2-1; D is perhaps TRBD2 (5 bases). The CDR3 spans 14 residues. Germline V gene sequence: CDR1 SGHNT, CDR2 YENEEA. V dropped 4 bases and J dropped 2 bases, with 9 bases sitting between them. The CDR3 is CASSSLGAYNEQFF. DNA of the CDR3: TGTGCCAGCAGCTCCCTCGGGGCCTACAATGAGCAGTTCTTC.

CDR3 residues: CASSLRGRAYGQFF. The CDR3 DNA sequence: TGTGCCAGCAGTTTACGAGGGAGGGCCTATGGGCAGTTCTTC. The rearrangement links TRBV28 to TRBJ2-1, with 7 bases fitting TRBD2. J lost 12 bases, V lost 2 bases, and 10 bases had no gene match. This CDR3 has 14 amino acids. Looked up from germline, CDR1 is MDHEN and CDR2 is SYDVKM.

This chain links TRBV6-1 with TRBJ1-2, with D unresolved. Trimming stripped 3 bases from V and 4 bases from J, with 15 bases between. The CDR3 extends over 15 amino acids. Per germline, CDR1 MNHNS and CDR2 SASEGT. The CDR3 nucleotides are TGTGCCAGCAGTGAGGTCAGCGGTGACCTCTATGGCTACACCTTC. As protein: CASSEVSGDLYGYTF.

The V and J genes are TRBV3-1 (or the pseudogene TRBV3-2) and TRBJ2-1; 7 bases are a match to TRBD2. This CDR3 is 20 amino acids long. Per germline, CDR1 LGHDT and CDR2 YNNKEL (reference sequence). The V and J ends lost 4 bases and 10 bases, in that order; junction bases with no gene match: 28. This CDR3 reads CASSLPPLNVAGVIRDEQFF. For the CDR3, the DNA is TGTGCCAGCAGCCTGCCCCCGCTTAACGTCGCGGGAGTAATTCGGGACGAGCAGTTCTTC.

The rearrangement links TRBV5-1 to TRBJ2-1; TRBD2 agrees at 13 bases. V was pared by 4 bases and J by 3 bases, with 7 bases of the junction left unmatched. The CDR3 contains 17 residues. Germline values: CDR1 SGHRS, CDR2 YFSETQ. The CDR3 nucleotides are TGCGCCAGCAGCCAGCAACTAGCGGGGGGGTTCTACAATGAGCAGTTCTTC. Translation: CASSQQLAGGFYNEQFF. Looking up the rest from reference TRBV5-1 and TRBJ2-1 gives the full variable domain: KAGVTQTPRYLIKTRGQQVTLSCSPISGHRSVSWYQQTPGQGLQFLFEYFSETQRNKGNFPGRFSGRQFSNSRSEMNVSTLELGDSALYLCASSQQLAGGFYNEQFFGPGTRLTVL.

The rearrangement joins TRBV24-1 to TRBJ1-2; 10 bases match TRBD1. The junction had 8 bases not matched to a gene; V was cut back by 4 bases and J by 4 bases. CDR1 and CDR2 (germline): KGHDR, SFDVKD. The CDR3 runs 16 residues. CDR3 DNA: TGTGCCACCAGTGACCCGACAGGGGGCGCGCTCTATGGCTACACCTTC. It translates to CATSDPTGGALYGYTF.

This chain connects TRBV12-5 to TRBJ1-4; D remains ambiguous. Between the trimmed V and J ends, which lost 6 bases and 5 bases, there was a span of 13 bases. Germline V gene lookup returns CDR1 LGHNT and CDR2 FRNRAP. The CDR3 length is 14 residues. CDR3 coding DNA: TGTGCTAGTGGCGCTGGGCAGGTCAATGAAAAACTGTTTTTT. Encoded protein: CASGAGQVNEKLFF.

This chain links TRBV7-3 with TRBJ2-1, with 14 bases identical to TRBD2. CDR3 length: 16 residues. The germline V gene has CDR1 SGHTA and CDR2 FQGTGA. V lost 4 bases and J lost 7; bases outside the gene matches: 6. For the CDR3, the DNA is TGTGCCAGCAGCTCAAGACTAGCGGGGGGGCTGAATGAGCAGTTCTTC. This codes for CASSSRLAGGLNEQFF.

The gene calls are TRBV21-1 and TRBJ1-1; the table gives TRBD1 as D, unverified against the DNA. TRBV21-1 is a pseudogene. The CDR3 is 18 residues long. This chain's CDR3 is CASSKVGDRGTTNTEAFF. CDR3 DNA sequence: TGTGCCAGCAGCAAAGTGGGGGACAGGGGCACAACGAACACTGAAGCTTTCTTT.

V and J are TRBV11-2 and TRBJ2-7, with 10 bases aligning to TRBD2. Germline CDR1 and CDR2: SGHAT and FQNNGV. The length of the CDR3 is 16 residues. V gave up 1 base and J gave up 0 bases; unmatched junction bases: 3. CDR3 amino acids: CASSLAGTSASYEQYF. The DNA of the CDR3 is TGTGCCAGCAGCTTAGCCGGGACTAGCGCCTCCTACGAGCAGTACTTC.

The V call is TRBV29-1, the J call TRBJ1-4; D is unclear. The CDR3 contains 14 residues. CDR1 and CDR2 (germline): SQVTM, ANQGSEA. V dropped 1 base and J dropped 3 bases, with 9 bases sitting between them. The CDR3 coding sequence is TGCAGCGTTGAAGTGGGGAGGCCTAATGAAAAACTGTTTTTT. Encoded protein: CSVEVGRPNEKLFF.

The chain links TRBV9 to TRBJ1-6; D is possibly TRBD1 (6 bases). Trimming cost V 3 bases and J 9 bases, with 22 bases left between them. Germline assignment: CDR1 SGDLS and CDR2 YYNGEE. CDR3 length equals 17 residues. CDR3 sequence (DNA): TGTGCCAGCAGCGGGGAACAGGGTTTACTCGGTGGTTCACCCCTCCACTTT. Translation gives CASSGEQGLLGGSPLHF.

The chain has TRBV7-3 and TRBJ2-1, with TRBD2 matching over 12 bases. The trim removed 1 base at V and 7 bases at J, leaving 11 bases unmatched. CDR1 is SGHTA, CDR2 FQGTGA, per germline. This CDR3 is 18 amino acids long. The CDR3 DNA is TGTGCCAGCAGCTTAATCGGGCTAGCGGGAGGGTCTCTGAATGAGCAGTTCTTC. Protein: CASSLIGLAGGSLNEQFF.

The chain employs TRBV4-1 and TRBJ2-5; a weak D match, TRBD2 (7 bases). Germline V gives CDR1 MGHRA, CDR2 YSYEKL. Between the trimmed V and J ends, which lost 0 bases and 1 base, there was a span of 12 bases. This CDR3 spans 16 amino acids. The CDR3 nucleotides read TGCGCCAGCAGCCAAGAGAGGGGGGGCATCCAAGAGACCCAGTACTTC. It yields the protein CASSQERGGIQETQYF.

The chain links TRBV7-9 to TRBJ1-2, with D hard to call. Germline V gene data show CDR1 as SEHNR and CDR2 as FQNEAQ (reference sequence). The length of the CDR3 is 13 residues. V shed 5 bases and J shed 6 bases, with 13 bases lying between them. For the CDR3, the DNA is TGTGCCAGCAGCGGCCCTGGGCTGAATGGCTACACCTTC. Residues: CASSGPGLNGYTF.

This chain uses TRBV11-1 with TRBJ2-5; D not certain. This CDR3 region has 13 residues. Germline lookup yields CDR1 SGHAT and CDR2 FQDESV (reference sequence). Trimming stripped 1 base from V and 5 bases from J, with 8 bases between. Written as DNA, the CDR3 is TGTGCCAGCAGCTTAGGGGTGGAGGAGACCCAGTACTTC. This translates into CASSLGVEETQYF. Complete variable domain (other parts from reference TRBV11-1 and TRBJ2-5): EAEVAQSPRYKITEKSQAVAFWCDPISGHATLYWYRQILGQGPELLVQFQDESVVDDSQLPKDRFSAERLKGVDSTLKIQPAELGDSAMYLCASSLGVEETQYFGPGTRLLVL.

The V and J genes are TRBV14 and TRBJ2-2; D is undetermined. Germline V lookup: CDR1 SGHDN, CDR2 FVKESK. This CDR3 has 13 amino acids. Deletions cut 2 bases from V and 3 bases from J, with 4 bases between. CDR3 in DNA: TGTGCCAGCAGCCAACAGTACACCGGGGAGCTGTTTTTT. Its protein product is CASSQQYTGELFF.

J is TRBJ2-1 and V is TRBV7-9; 7 bases fit TRBD1. V was clipped by 1 base and J by 9 bases; unmatched bases: 6. The germline CDR1 and CDR2 sequences are SEHNR and FQNEAQ (reference sequence). The CDR3 length is 14 residues. CDR3 sequence (DNA): TGTGCCAGCAGCTTAGAGACAGGGCCGGCTGAGCAGTTCTTC. This encodes CASSLETGPAEQFF.

CDR3 loop: CASNGAGNTIYF. The CDR3 DNA reads as TGTGCCAGCAACGGTGCTGGAAACACCATATATTTT. The rearrangement links TRBV3-1 (or the pseudogene TRBV3-2) to TRBJ1-3; D gene ambiguous. There are 12 residues in the CDR3. V lost 7 bases and J 2 bases, leaving 6 bases between the germline ends. CDR1 and CDR2 (germline): LGHDT, YNNKEL (reference sequence).

The chain is built from TRBV5-1 and TRBJ1-1; 8 bases match TRBD1. The CDR3 spans 15 residues. Germline V CDR1 and CDR2: SGHRS, YFSETQ. The V gene end was trimmed by 4 bases and the J gene end by 5 bases; junction bases not matched to a gene: 10. The CDR3 DNA reads TGCGCCAGCAGCCCCTACAGGGGGAGGGAGACTGAAGCTTTCTTT. This encodes CASSPYRGRETEAFF.

This chain uses TRBV30 with TRBJ2-5; D may be TRBD1 (5 bases). The germline V gene encodes CDR1 GTSNPN and CDR2 SVGIG (reference sequence). This CDR3 has 13 residues. V lost 3 bases to trimming and J lost 7 bases, with 15 bases between them. CDR3 sequence: CAWRNAGPGTQYF. The CDR3 coding sequence is TGTGCCTGGAGAAATGCAGGGCCAGGGACCCAGTACTTC.

This chain uses TRBV6-6 with TRBJ2-5; 8 nucleotides align to TRBD1. Per germline, CDR1 MNHNY and CDR2 SVGAGI (reference sequence). The CDR3 totals 15 residues. V gave up 2 bases and J gave up 5 bases; unmatched junction bases: 7. The CDR3 region is CASSYGQGRGETQYF. The CDR3 bases are TGTGCCAGCAGTTACGGACAGGGCCGGGGGGAGACCCAGTACTTC.

V and J are TRBV5-5 and TRBJ1-1; D is possibly TRBD1 (6 bases). This CDR3 has 15 amino acids. V gave up 4 bases and J gave up 1 base, with 14 bases separating them. Germline lookup yields CDR1 SGHKS and CDR2 YYEKEE (reference sequence). In DNA form, the CDR3 reads TGTGCCAGCAGCCGGGTCGGGGGGCAGAACACTGAAGCTTTCTTT. It specifies CASSRVGGQNTEAFF.